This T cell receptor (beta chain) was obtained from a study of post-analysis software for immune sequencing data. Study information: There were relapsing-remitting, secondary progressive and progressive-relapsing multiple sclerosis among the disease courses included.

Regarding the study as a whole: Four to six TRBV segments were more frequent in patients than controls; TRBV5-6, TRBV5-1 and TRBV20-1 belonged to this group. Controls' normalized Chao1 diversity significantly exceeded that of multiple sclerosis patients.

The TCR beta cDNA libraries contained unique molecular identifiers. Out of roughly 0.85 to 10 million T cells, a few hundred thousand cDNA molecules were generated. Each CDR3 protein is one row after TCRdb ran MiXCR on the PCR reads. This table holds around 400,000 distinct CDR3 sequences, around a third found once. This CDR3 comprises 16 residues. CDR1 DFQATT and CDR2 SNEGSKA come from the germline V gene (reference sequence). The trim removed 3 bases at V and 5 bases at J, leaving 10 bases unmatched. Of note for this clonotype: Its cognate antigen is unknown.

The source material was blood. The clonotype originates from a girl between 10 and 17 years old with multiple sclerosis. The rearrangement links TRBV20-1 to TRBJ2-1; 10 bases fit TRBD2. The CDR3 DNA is TGCAGTGCTAGGCGGAGCGGGGGGGCCCTGAACAATGAGCAGTTCTTC. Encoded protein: CSARRSGGALNNEQFF.